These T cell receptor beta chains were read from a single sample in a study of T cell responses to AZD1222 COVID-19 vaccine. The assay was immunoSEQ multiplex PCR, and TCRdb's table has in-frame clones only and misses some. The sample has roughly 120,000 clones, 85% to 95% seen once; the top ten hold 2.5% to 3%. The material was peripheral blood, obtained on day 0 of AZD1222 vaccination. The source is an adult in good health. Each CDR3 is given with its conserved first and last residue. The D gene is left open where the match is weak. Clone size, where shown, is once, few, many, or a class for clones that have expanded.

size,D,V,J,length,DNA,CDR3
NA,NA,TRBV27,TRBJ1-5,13,TGTGCCAGCACCGGGTATAGCAATCAGCCCCAGCATTTT,CASTGYSNQPQHF
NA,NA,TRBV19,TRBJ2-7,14,TGTGCCAGTAGCACGGGACGTTTAACCTACGAGCAGTACTTC,CASSTGRLTYEQYF
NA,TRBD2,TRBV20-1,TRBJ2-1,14,TGCAGTGCTAGTGCGACTAGCGGATACAATGAGCAGTTCTTC,CSASATSGYNEQFF
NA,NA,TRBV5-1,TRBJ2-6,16,TGCGCCAGCCACCCTAAGGGGGTCTCTGGGGCCAACGTCCTGACTTTC,CASHPKGVSGANVLTF
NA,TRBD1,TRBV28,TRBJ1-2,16,TGTGCCAGCAGTTTCTTGGGGACAGGGGGTCGAGGTGGCTACACCTTC,CASSFLGTGGRGGYTF
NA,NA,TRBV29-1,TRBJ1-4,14,TGCAGCGTTGAAGAACCGAACCCAGATGAAAAACTGTTTTTT,CSVEEPNPDEKLFF
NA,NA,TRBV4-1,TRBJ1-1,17,TGCGCCAGCAGCCAAGCCTTACCGCGGGGGGAGAACACTGAAGCTTTCTTT,CASSQALPRGENTEAFF
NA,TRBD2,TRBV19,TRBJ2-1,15,TGTGCCAGTAGTATAAATAGCGGGAGACCCAATGAGCAGTTCTTC,CASSINSGRPNEQFF
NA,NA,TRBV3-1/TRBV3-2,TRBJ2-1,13,TGTGCCAGCAGCCAGGATTTTGGCAATGAGCAGTTCTTC,CASSQDFGNEQFF
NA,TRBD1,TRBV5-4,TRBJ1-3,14,TGTGCCAGCAGCGTAGACAGGGTGCCAAACACCATATATTTT,CASSVDRVPNTIYF
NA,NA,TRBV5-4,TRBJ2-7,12,TGTGCCAGCAGCCACCCTAACTACGAGCAGTACTTC,CASSHPNYEQYF
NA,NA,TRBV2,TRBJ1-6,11,TGTGCCAGCACTCATAGTCGCCCCCTCCACTTT,CASTHSRPLHF
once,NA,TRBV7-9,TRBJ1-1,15,TGTGCCAGCAGCCTGCCTTGGAGCATGAACACTGAAGCTTTCTTT,CASSLPWSMNTEAFF
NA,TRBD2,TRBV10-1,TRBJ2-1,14,TGCGCCAGCAGCGGGACTAGCGGTTACAATGAGCAGTTCTTC,CASSGTSGYNEQFF
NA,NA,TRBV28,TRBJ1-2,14,TGTGCTACAAAGACACCCAATACTAACTATGGCTACACCTTC,CATKTPNTNYGYTF
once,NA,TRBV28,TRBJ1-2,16,TGTGCCAGCAGTTTATCTGGCAGCCAAGCTAACTATGGCTACACCTTC,CASSLSGSQANYGYTF
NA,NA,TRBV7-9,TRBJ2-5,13,TGTGCCAGCAGCACCCGGCCGGCAGAGACCCAGTACTTC,CASSTRPAETQYF
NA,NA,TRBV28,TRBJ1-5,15,TGTGCCAGCAGTTTAGTGGGAGTGGTCTTGCAGCCCCAGCATTTT,CASSLVGVVLQPQHF
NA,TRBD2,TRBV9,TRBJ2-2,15,TGTGCCAGCACCAAGACTAGCGGAACCACCGGGGAGCTGTTTTTT,CASTKTSGTTGELFF
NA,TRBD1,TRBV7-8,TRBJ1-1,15,TGTGCCAGCAGCTTAATAGGGGGCCTGAACACTGAAGCTTTCTTT,CASSLIGGLNTEAFF
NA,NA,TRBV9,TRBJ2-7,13,TGTGCCAGCAGCGTAGCACTAGGCTACGAGCAGTACTTC,CASSVALGYEQYF
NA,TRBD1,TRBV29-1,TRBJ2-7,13,TGCAGCGTTGAGGGACAGTTCACCTACGAGCAGTACTTC,CSVEGQFTYEQYF
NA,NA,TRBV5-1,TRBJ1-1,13,TGCGCCAGCAGCTTCACGGGGAACACTGAAGCTTTCTTT,CASSFTGNTEAFF
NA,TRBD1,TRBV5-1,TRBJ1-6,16,TGCGCCAGCAGCCCCGACAGGGGTCGACCTGATTCACCCCTCCACTTT,CASSPDRGRPDSPLHF
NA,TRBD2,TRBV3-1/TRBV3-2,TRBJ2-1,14,TGTGCCAGCAGCCAAGTAGCGGGAGGGGGTGAGCAGTTCTTC,CASSQVAGGGEQFF
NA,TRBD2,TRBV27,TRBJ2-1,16,TGTGCCAGCAGTCCCCGGGCTAGCGGGAGTGGGAATGAGCAGTTCTTC,CASSPRASGSGNEQFF
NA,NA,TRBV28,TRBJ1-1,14,TGTGCCAGCAGTTTGACAGCCTTGAACACTGAAGCTTTCTTT,CASSLTALNTEAFF
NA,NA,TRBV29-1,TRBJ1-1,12,TGCAGCGGCACCCACTGGAACACTGAAGCTTTCTTT,CSGTHWNTEAFF
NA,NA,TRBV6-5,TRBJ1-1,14,TGTGCCAGCAGTTCCAAATCGGTCTACACTGAAGCTTTCTTT,CASSSKSVYTEAFF
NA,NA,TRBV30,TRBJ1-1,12,TGTGCGACCGGGATATCGAACACTGAAGCTTTCTTT,CATGISNTEAFF
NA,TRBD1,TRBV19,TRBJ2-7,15,TGTGCCAGTAGTACTCCGGGACAGGCACCCTACGAGCAGTACTTC,CASSTPGQAPYEQYF
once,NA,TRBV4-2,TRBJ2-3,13,TGTGCCAGCAGCCAAGATCGACCAGATACGCAGTATTTT,CASSQDRPDTQYF
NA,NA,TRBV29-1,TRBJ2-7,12,TGCAGCGTTGCTACAGAGTACTACGAGCAGTACTTC,CSVATEYYEQYF
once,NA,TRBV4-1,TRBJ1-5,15,TGCGCCAGCAGCCAAAGGGGGGCTCCATATCAGCCCCAGCATTTT,CASSQRGAPYQPQHF
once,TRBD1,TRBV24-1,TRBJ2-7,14,TGTGCCACCAGTGGGGCGACAGGGGGCTACGAGCAGTACTTC,CATSGATGGYEQYF
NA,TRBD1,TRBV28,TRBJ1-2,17,TGTGCCAGCAGTTCCCCGGACAGGGTGATTTCTAACTATGGCTACACCTTC,CASSSPDRVISNYGYTF
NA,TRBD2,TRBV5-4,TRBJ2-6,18,TGTGCCAGCAGCTTGGGGCTAGCGGGAGACTCTGGGGCCAACGTCCTGACTTTC,CASSLGLAGDSGANVLTF
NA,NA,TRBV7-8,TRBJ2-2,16,TGTGCCAGCAGCTTAGTGGGGGGTGCGAACACCGGGGAGCTGTTTTTT,CASSLVGGANTGELFF
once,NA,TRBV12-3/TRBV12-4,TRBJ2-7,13,TGTGCCAGCAGTTTTATTCAGGGGGGGGAGCAGTACTTC,CASSFIQGGEQYF
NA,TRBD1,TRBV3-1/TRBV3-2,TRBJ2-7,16,TGTGCCAGCAGCGGGACAGCCAACAATCCAACCTACGAGCAGTACTTC,CASSGTANNPTYEQYF
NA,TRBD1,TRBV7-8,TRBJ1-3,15,TGTGCCAGCAGCTTTGGACAGGACGCTGGAAACACCATATATTTT,CASSFGQDAGNTIYF
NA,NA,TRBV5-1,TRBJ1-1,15,TGCGCCAGCAGCCCAACCGGGGTGGGGGGCACTGAAGCTTTCTTT,CASSPTGVGGTEAFF
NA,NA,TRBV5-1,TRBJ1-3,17,TGCGCCAGCAGCTTGTATTCGGGGTCCACCTCTGGAAACACCATATATTTT,CASSLYSGSTSGNTIYF
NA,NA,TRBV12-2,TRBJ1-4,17,TGTGCAAGTCGCTTAGTCGGTGGGGGGATGGCTAATGAAAAACTGTTTTTT,CASRLVGGGMANEKLFF
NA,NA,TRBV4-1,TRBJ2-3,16,TGCGCCAGCAGCCAAGAGGGGGTAGCGGACACAGATACGCAGTATTTT,CASSQEGVADTDTQYF
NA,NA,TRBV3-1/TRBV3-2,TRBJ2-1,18,TGTGCCAGCAGCCCTAGTTCTCTTGGGGTCCGGTCCTACAATGAGCAGTTCTTC,CASSPSSLGVRSYNEQFF
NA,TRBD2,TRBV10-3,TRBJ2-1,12,TGTGCCATCAGTGAGGGGGAGGGCCCGCAGTTCTTC,CAISEGEGPQFF
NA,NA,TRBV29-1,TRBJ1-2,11,TGCAGCGTTGAAAAGGGGGATGGCTACACCTTC,CSVEKGDGYTF
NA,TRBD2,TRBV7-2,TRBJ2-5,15,TGTGCCAGCAGCGGACCGGGGGGAGAAATAGAGACCCAGTACTTC,CASSGPGGEIETQYF
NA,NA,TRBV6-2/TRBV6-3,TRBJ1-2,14,TGTGCCAGCAGTTACTCGAGAGGGGAAGGGATTTCCACCTTC,CASSYSRGEGISTF
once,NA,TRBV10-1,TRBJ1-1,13,TGCGCCAGCAGTGACTTCGCTGCCGCCGGAGCTTTCTTT,CASSDFAAAGAFF
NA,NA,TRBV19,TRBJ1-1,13,TGTGCCAGTAGTATAGGATACGGAAAGGAAGCTTTCTTT,CASSIGYGKEAFF
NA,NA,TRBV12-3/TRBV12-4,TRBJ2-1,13,TGTGCCACCGGAGTTTCGGGGGCGGGTGAGCAGTTCTTC,CATGVSGAGEQFF
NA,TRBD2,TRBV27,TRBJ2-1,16,TGTGCCAGCAGTTCGGGGGTAGCGGGGTATTACAATGAGCAGTTCTTC,CASSSGVAGYYNEQFF